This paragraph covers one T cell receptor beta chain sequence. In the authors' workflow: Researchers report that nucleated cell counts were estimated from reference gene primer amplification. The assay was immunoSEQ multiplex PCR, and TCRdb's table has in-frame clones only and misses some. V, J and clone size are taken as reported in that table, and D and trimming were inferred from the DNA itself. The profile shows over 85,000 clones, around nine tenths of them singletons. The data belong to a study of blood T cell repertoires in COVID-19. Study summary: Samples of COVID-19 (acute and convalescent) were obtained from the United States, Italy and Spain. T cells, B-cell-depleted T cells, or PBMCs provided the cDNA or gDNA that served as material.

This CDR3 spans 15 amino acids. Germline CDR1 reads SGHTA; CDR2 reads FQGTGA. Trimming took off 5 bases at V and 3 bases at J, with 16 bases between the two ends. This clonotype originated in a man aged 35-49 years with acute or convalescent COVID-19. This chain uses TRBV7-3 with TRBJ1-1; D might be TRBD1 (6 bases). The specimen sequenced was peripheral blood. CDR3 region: CASSPHQQGDTEAFF. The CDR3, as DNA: TGTGCCAGCAGCCCGCATCAACAGGGAGACACTGAAGCTTTCTTT.